The clone carrying this T cell receptor beta chain turned up a few times. The CDR3 spans 13 residues. In germline, CDR1 is MNHEY, CDR2 SVGAGI. V was clipped by 7 bases and J by 3 bases, with 10 bases between them. Data came from immunoSEQ multiplex PCR; TCRdb stores just in-frame clones and leaves some out. The table includes over 200,000 clones, about 80% detected once. This record comes from a study of blood T cell repertoires in COVID-19. The overall study: From T cells, B-cell-depleted T cells, or PBMCs came the material, which was cDNA or gDNA.

The rearrangement uses TRBV6-5 and TRBJ1-5; D possibly corresponds to TRBD1 (5 bases). The origin of this receptor is a woman over 75 with acute or convalescent COVID-19. Sequences were obtained from peripheral blood. CDR3 sequence reads: CASKKTANQPQHF. The CDR3 DNA reads TGTGCCAGCAAAAAGACAGCCAATCAGCCCCAGCATTTT.